This paragraph reports one T cell receptor beta chain. How the authors handled the data: Reference gene primers were amplified, and this amplification served to estimate nucleated cell counts. Profiling relied on immunoSEQ multiplex PCR, and the TCRdb table lists in-frame clones only, not all of them. The V and J calls and clone size are taken from that table; D and trimming were inferred from the DNA. The sample gives under 250,000 clones, about 80% of which show up once; roughly 1.9% is in the top ten. The sample originates from a study of blood T cell repertoires in COVID-19. Turning to the study itself: The samples span acute and convalescent COVID-19 from the United States, Italy and Spain. PBMCs, B-cell-depleted T cells, or T cells were the source of the cDNA or gDNA that made up the material.

The V gene end was trimmed by 3 bases and the J gene end by 2 bases; junction bases not matched to a gene: 10. This CDR3 contains 16 residues. Looked up from germline, CDR1 is SGHDT and CDR2 is YYEEEE. This clonotype was obtained from a man aged 25 to 40 who had recovered from COVID-19. Material for sequencing was peripheral blood. The chain has TRBV5-6 and TRBJ2-7; 8 positions agree with TRBD1. The CDR3 nucleotides are TGTGCCAGCAGCTCTTGGGACAGGAGAATACCCTACGAGCAGTACGTC. Protein product: CASSSWDRRIPYEQYV.